A selection of T cell receptor beta chains follows, all from one sample in a study of beta chain features in type 1 diabetes. The method was immunoSEQ multiplex PCR; TCRdb's version includes in-frame clones alone and lacks a portion of them. The table has fewer than 200,000 clones, about 13% seen once. The sample was central memory CD4+ T cells from blood. The receptors here all came from a woman aged 18-30 years in good health. Both conserved end residues are part of each CDR3. A D gene is named only where the DNA matches it firmly. Clone size is stated in some rows and not others, as once, few, many or a class when expanded.

abundance: few
j_gene: TRBJ2-1
v_gene: TRBV14
d_gene: TRBD2
CDR3aa: CASSQGLAGTLWSYNEQFF
CDR3nt: TGTGCCAGCAGCCAAGGACTAGCGGGTACCTTATGGTCCTACAATGAGCAGTTCTTC

abundance: few
j_gene: TRBJ1-1
v_gene: TRBV5-8
d_gene: -
CDR3aa: CASSSEGTLNTEAFF
CDR3nt: TGTGCCAGCAGCTCGGAGGGGACCTTGAACACTGAAGCTTTCTTT

abundance: -
j_gene: TRBJ2-1
v_gene: TRBV23-1
d_gene: TRBD2
CDR3aa: CASSQSKGKAGDPYNEQFF
CDR3nt: TGCGCCAGCAGTCAATCGAAGGGGAAAGCGGGAGACCCATACAATGAGCAGTTCTTC

abundance: -
j_gene: TRBJ2-7
v_gene: TRBV11-2
d_gene: TRBD1
CDR3aa: CASSPRGAGQGIYEQYF
CDR3nt: TGTGCCAGCAGCCCTAGGGGTGCAGGACAGGGTATCTACGAGCAGTACTTC

abundance: -
j_gene: TRBJ1-3
v_gene: TRBV7-2
d_gene: -
CDR3aa: CASSLNRGNTIYF
CDR3nt: TGTGCCAGCAGCTTAAACAGGGGAAACACCATATATTTT

abundance: -
j_gene: TRBJ1-5
v_gene: TRBV25-1
d_gene: -
CDR3aa: CASSDYNAQPQHF
CDR3nt: TGTGCCAGCAGTGATTACAACGCTCAGCCCCAGCATTTT

abundance: -
j_gene: TRBJ2-1
v_gene: TRBV5-1
d_gene: -
CDR3aa: CASSPLSLANSYNEQFF
CDR3nt: TGCGCCAGCAGCCCTCTTTCACTAGCTAATTCCTACAATGAGCAGTTCTTC

abundance: once
j_gene: TRBJ2-1
v_gene: TRBV7-3
d_gene: -
CDR3aa: CASSLGDSLQKQFF
CDR3nt: TGTGCCAGCAGCTTGGGGGACTCGCTGCAAAAGCAGTTCTTC

abundance: few
j_gene: TRBJ1-2
v_gene: TRBV4-3
d_gene: TRBD1
CDR3aa: CASSQVLDRATNYGYTF
CDR3nt: TGCGCCAGCAGCCAAGTGCTGGACAGGGCCACTAACTATGGCTACACCTTC

abundance: -
j_gene: TRBJ2-7
v_gene: TRBV5-1
d_gene: TRBD1
CDR3aa: CASSTGQGYYEQYF
CDR3nt: TGCGCCAGCAGCACAGGACAGGGATACTACGAGCAGTACTTC

abundance: -
j_gene: TRBJ2-2
v_gene: TRBV29-1
d_gene: TRBD2
CDR3aa: CSVETSGIMDTGELFF
CDR3nt: TGCAGCGTTGAGACTAGCGGGATCATGGACACCGGGGAGCTGTTTTTT

abundance: -
j_gene: TRBJ2-7
v_gene: TRBV5-4
d_gene: -
CDR3aa: CASSLGPASSYEQYF
CDR3nt: TGTGCCAGCAGCTTGGGGCCAGCTAGCTCCTACGAGCAGTACTTC

abundance: few
j_gene: TRBJ2-6
v_gene: TRBV7-8
d_gene: TRBD2
CDR3aa: CASSLGLAGVPGANVLTF
CDR3nt: TGTGCCAGCAGCCTCGGACTAGCGGGAGTCCCCGGGGCCAACGTCCTGACTTTC

abundance: -
j_gene: TRBJ2-1
v_gene: TRBV14
d_gene: TRBD1
CDR3aa: CASSYDRDLRIYNEQFF
CDR3nt: TGTGCCAGCAGCTACGACAGGGACCTACGTATTTACAATGAGCAGTTCTTC

abundance: -
j_gene: TRBJ1-2
v_gene: TRBV11-2
d_gene: -
CDR3aa: CASSQLGGGTNYGYTF
CDR3nt: TGTGCCAGCAGCCAACTGGGCGGGGGCACGAACTATGGCTACACCTTC

abundance: -
j_gene: TRBJ1-5
v_gene: TRBV6-6
d_gene: -
CDR3aa: CASSYGGPRGNQPQHF
CDR3nt: TGTGCCAGCAGTTACGGGGGCCCCCGAGGGAATCAGCCCCAGCATTTT

abundance: few
j_gene: TRBJ2-5
v_gene: TRBV28
d_gene: TRBD2
CDR3aa: CASSKLWGPGGKTQYF
CDR3nt: TGTGCCAGCAGCAAACTGTGGGGCCCGGGGGGGAAGACCCAGTACTTC

abundance: -
j_gene: TRBJ1-5
v_gene: TRBV28
d_gene: -
CDR3aa: CASTSGGDHQPQHF
CDR3nt: TGTGCCAGCACCTCGGGGGGGGACCATCAGCCCCAGCATTTT

abundance: -
j_gene: TRBJ2-3
v_gene: TRBV7-8
d_gene: TRBD2
CDR3aa: CASSLGPSGRSDTQYF
CDR3nt: TGTGCCAGCAGCTTAGGGCCCAGCGGGAGATCAGATACGCAGTATTTT

abundance: few
j_gene: TRBJ1-2
v_gene: TRBV11-2
d_gene: TRBD1
CDR3aa: CASSSAGTGIIGYTF
CDR3nt: TGTGCCAGCAGCTCGGCCGGGACAGGGATTATCGGCTACACCTTC

abundance: few
j_gene: TRBJ1-1
v_gene: TRBV29-1
d_gene: -
CDR3aa: CSVAHTEAFF
CDR3nt: TGCAGCGTTGCTCACACTGAAGCTTTCTTT

abundance: -
j_gene: TRBJ2-3
v_gene: TRBV7-2
d_gene: TRBD2
CDR3aa: CASSSGLVEADTQYF
CDR3nt: TGTGCCAGCAGCAGCGGACTAGTGGAGGCAGATACGCAGTATTTT

abundance: -
j_gene: TRBJ2-1
v_gene: TRBV5-1
d_gene: TRBD2
CDR3aa: CASSPRLAGEAHEQFF
CDR3nt: TGCGCCAGCAGCCCAAGACTAGCGGGAGAGGCCCATGAGCAGTTCTTC

abundance: -
j_gene: TRBJ2-2
v_gene: TRBV11-2
d_gene: -
CDR3aa: CASRPQGNTGELFF
CDR3nt: TGTGCCAGCCGTCCTCAGGGCAACACCGGGGAGCTGTTTTTT

abundance: few
j_gene: TRBJ2-3
v_gene: TRBV4-1
d_gene: TRBD2
CDR3aa: CASSRSSMSGADTQYF
CDR3nt: TGCGCCAGCAGCCGAAGCTCAATGAGCGGGGCAGATACGCAGTATTTT

abundance: -
j_gene: TRBJ2-7
v_gene: TRBV6-6
d_gene: TRBD2
CDR3aa: CASSTSSGRTSYEQYF
CDR3nt: TGTGCCAGCAGCACGAGTAGCGGGAGGACCTCCTACGAGCAGTACTTC

abundance: -
j_gene: TRBJ1-2
v_gene: TRBV7-3
d_gene: -
CDR3aa: CASSFGGNYGYTF
CDR3nt: TGTGCCAGCAGCTTTGGAGGGAACTATGGCTACACCTTC

abundance: few
j_gene: TRBJ1-1
v_gene: TRBV27
d_gene: -
CDR3aa: CASSLSQANTEAFF
CDR3nt: TGTGCCAGCAGTTTAAGTCAGGCCAACACTGAAGCTTTCTTT

abundance: few
j_gene: TRBJ1-5
v_gene: TRBV5-1
d_gene: TRBD1
CDR3aa: CASSPSGTGGEQPQHF
CDR3nt: TGCGCCAGCAGTCCGTCCGGGACAGGGGGCGAACAGCCCCAGCATTTT

abundance: -
j_gene: TRBJ1-1
v_gene: TRBV27
d_gene: TRBD1
CDR3aa: CASSLPGTAFEAFF
CDR3nt: TGTGCCAGCAGTTTACCCGGGACAGCATTTGAAGCTTTCTTT

abundance: -
j_gene: TRBJ2-7
v_gene: TRBV9
d_gene: -
CDR3aa: CASTPSGTSLREQYF
CDR3nt: TGTGCCAGCACACCTTCCGGGACTTCCCTTCGGGAGCAGTACTTC

abundance: few
j_gene: TRBJ2-7
v_gene: TRBV25-1
d_gene: -
CDR3aa: CASSVTRRPSSYEQYF
CDR3nt: TGTGCCAGCAGTGTGACACGGCGACCAAGCTCCTACGAGCAGTACTTC

abundance: many
j_gene: TRBJ2-1
v_gene: TRBV19
d_gene: TRBD2
CDR3aa: CASSIWGLAGGNEQFF
CDR3nt: TGTGCCAGTAGTATCTGGGGGCTAGCGGGAGGGAATGAGCAGTTCTTC

abundance: -
j_gene: TRBJ2-2
v_gene: TRBV5-1
d_gene: TRBD1
CDR3aa: CASSATGTNTGELFF
CDR3nt: TGCGCCAGCAGCGCGACAGGGACGAACACCGGGGAGCTGTTTTTT

abundance: -
j_gene: TRBJ2-2
v_gene: TRBV7-9
d_gene: -
CDR3aa: CASSLDSPNTGELFF
CDR3nt: TGTGCCAGCAGCTTGGACAGCCCGAACACCGGGGAGCTGTTTTTT

abundance: -
j_gene: TRBJ2-7
v_gene: TRBV27
d_gene: -
CDR3aa: CASSPLSGYEQYF
CDR3nt: TGTGCCAGCAGTCCTCTCAGCGGCTACGAGCAGTACTTC

abundance: -
j_gene: TRBJ1-2
v_gene: TRBV30
d_gene: TRBD1
CDR3aa: CAWRAGGLDGYTF
CDR3nt: TGTGCCTGGAGGGCAGGGGGCTTAGATGGCTACACCTTC

abundance: -
j_gene: TRBJ2-1
v_gene: TRBV18
d_gene: -
CDR3aa: CASSPLGGPQVNEQFF
CDR3nt: TGTGCCAGCTCACCATTGGGCGGGCCACAAGTGAATGAGCAGTTCTTC

abundance: -
j_gene: TRBJ2-3
v_gene: TRBV28
d_gene: -
CDR3aa: CASSRGLPSDTQYF
CDR3nt: TGTGCCAGCAGCCGCGGGCTTCCCTCAGATACGCAGTATTTT

abundance: -
j_gene: TRBJ1-1
v_gene: TRBV7-2
d_gene: TRBD1
CDR3aa: CASSFTGGLNTEAFF
CDR3nt: TGTGCCAGCAGCTTTACAGGGGGCTTGAACACTGAAGCTTTCTTT

abundance: few
j_gene: TRBJ2-1
v_gene: TRBV7-2
d_gene: -
CDR3aa: CASSLRGSSYNEQFF
CDR3nt: TGTGCCAGCAGCTTACGGGGAAGCTCCTACAATGAGCAGTTCTTC

abundance: -
j_gene: TRBJ1-1
v_gene: TRBV9
d_gene: -
CDR3aa: CASSPQPMNTEAFF
CDR3nt: TGTGCCAGCAGCCCTCAACCTATGAACACTGAAGCTTTCTTT

abundance: -
j_gene: TRBJ2-1
v_gene: TRBV4-2
d_gene: TRBD2
CDR3aa: CASSHLAGAIDNEQFF
CDR3nt: TGTGCCAGCAGCCATCTAGCGGGAGCTATCGACAATGAGCAGTTCTTC

abundance: once
j_gene: TRBJ2-3
v_gene: TRBV29-1
d_gene: TRBD1
CDR3aa: CSVLAPTGAGTDTQYF
CDR3nt: TGCAGCGTACTAGCTCCGACAGGGGCGGGGACAGATACGCAGTATTTT

abundance: few
j_gene: TRBJ1-1
v_gene: TRBV19
d_gene: -
CDR3aa: CASRFQREDTEAFF
CDR3nt: TGTGCCAGTAGGTTTCAGCGGGAGGACACTGAAGCTTTCTTT

abundance: few
j_gene: TRBJ2-1
v_gene: TRBV5-4
d_gene: TRBD2
CDR3aa: CASSGGTSGSASYNEQFF
CDR3nt: TGTGCCAGCAGCGGAGGGACTAGCGGGAGCGCCTCCTACAATGAGCAGTTCTTC

abundance: -
j_gene: TRBJ1-5
v_gene: TRBV19
d_gene: TRBD1
CDR3aa: CASSQEAGQGYQPQHF
CDR3nt: TGTGCCAGTAGCCAGGAAGCGGGACAGGGCTATCAGCCCCAGCATTTT

abundance: -
j_gene: TRBJ2-3
v_gene: TRBV7-8
d_gene: -
CDR3aa: CASSFDAEIDTQYF
CDR3nt: TGTGCCAGCAGCTTCGATGCGGAGATAGATACGCAGTATTTT